These 23 T cell receptor beta chains originate from one sample sequenced in a study of CD8 T cells in Susac syndrome. An amount of RNA that ranged from roughly 0.5 to 1 ug was reverse transcribed with random hexamers. MiXCR, applied by TCRdb to the immunoSEQ multiplex PCR reads, yields one record per CDR3 protein. The sample holds under 200,000 distinct CDR3 sequences, roughly 91% seen once. Input material: CD4+ T cells from PBMCs. Receptors were obtained from a human donor with Susac syndrome.

This sequence joins TRBV5-1 and TRBJ2-7; TRBD2 matches at 8 bases. The CDR3 has 14 residues. CDR1 is SGHRS, CDR2 YFSETQ, per germline. V gave up 6 bases and J gave up 0 bases; unmatched junction bases: 5. The CDR3 DNA is TGCGCCAGCAAACTAGCGGACCTCTCCTACGAGCAGTACTTC. It yields the protein CASKLADLSYEQYF.

The table lists this clonotype with a count of one. V and J are TRBV24-1 and TRBJ2-5, with D perhaps assigned TRBD1 or TRBD2 (7 bases each). Germline CDR1 is KGHDR and CDR2 is SFDVKD. Trimming took 3 bases from V and 4 from J, leaving 14 bases between them. This CDR3 region has 15 residues. CDR3 region: CATSDRQGGSETQYF. In nucleotides, the CDR3 is TGTGCCACCAGTGATCGACAGGGAGGGTCAGAGACCCAGTACTTC.

The V and J genes are TRBV20-1 and TRBJ2-4; no clear D gene. V was trimmed by 3 bases and J by 0 bases, leaving 6 bases between them. Per germline, CDR1 DFQATT and CDR2 SNEGSKA (reference sequence). This CDR3 has 13 residues. The CDR3 coding sequence is TGCAGTGCTAGGTGGCTAGCCAAAAACATTCAGTACTTC. Its protein product is CSARWLAKNIQYF.

The rearrangement uses TRBV2 and TRBJ2-7; 11 positions match TRBD1. V was clipped by 2 bases and J by 9 bases; unmatched bases: 9. The CDR3 is 15 amino acids. Germline V gene data show CDR1 as SNHLY and CDR2 as FYNNEI. For the CDR3, the DNA is TGTGCCAGCAGTGAAACGGGACAGGGGGTAAAGGTGCAGTACTTC. Translation gives CASSETGQGVKVQYF.

The chain joins TRBV2 to TRBJ1-1; no clear D. V was shortened by 6 bases and J by 1 base, with 0 bases between the two germline ends. The CDR3 length is 10 residues. CDR1 and CDR2 (germline): SNHLY, FYNNEI. As DNA, the CDR3 is TGTGCCAGCAGGAACACTGAAGCTTTCTTT. It specifies CASRNTEAFF. Combining the CDR3 with reference TRBV2 and TRBJ1-1 gives the whole variable domain EPEVTQTPSHQVTQMGQEVILRCVPISNHLYFYWYRQILGQKVEFLVSFYNNEISEKSEIFDDQFSVERPDGSNFTLKIRSTKLEDSAMYFCASRNTEAFFGQGTRLTVV.

V gene TRBV9 combines with J gene TRBJ2-1, with 7 bases fitting TRBD1. The trim removed 3 bases at V and 9 bases at J, leaving 12 bases unmatched. In germline, CDR1 is SGDLS, CDR2 YYNGEE. The CDR3 length is 15 residues. The CDR3 spells CASSDYTGAQSEQFF. CDR3 DNA sequence: TGTGCCAGCAGCGATTATACAGGGGCCCAAAGTGAGCAGTTCTTC. Looking up the rest from reference TRBV9 and TRBJ2-1 gives the full variable domain: DSGVTQTPKHLITATGQRVTLRCSPRSGDLSVYWYQQSLDQGLQFLIQYYNGEERAKGNILERFSAQQFPDLHSELNLSSLELGDSALYFCASSDYTGAQSEQFFGPGTRLTVL.

This clonotype came up once. V and J are TRBV20-1 and TRBJ1-1; TRBD1 matches at 9 bases. Losses at the gene ends were 5 bases for V and 4 bases for J; bases not matched to a gene: 8. The CDR3 sequence is 14 residues long. Germline V gene sequence: CDR1 DFQATT, CDR2 SNEGSKA (reference sequence). CDR3 sequence (DNA): TGCAGTGCTGACAGTCTGACAGGGGGCACTGAAGCTTTCTTT. Translated: CSADSLTGGTEAFF.

The chain combines TRBV29-1 with TRBJ1-1; D unresolved. Per germline, CDR1 SQVTM and CDR2 ANQGSEA. Trimming pared 0 bases from V and 7 bases from J, leaving 12 bases between. This CDR3 comprises 13 residues. Here the CDR3 reads CSVEDQVGNEAFF. DNA of the CDR3: TGCAGCGTTGAAGATCAGGTAGGGAATGAAGCTTTCTTT.

The chain joins TRBV9 to TRBJ2-5; 13 nucleotides line up with TRBD2. This CDR3 is 14 amino acids long. The junction had 8 bases not matched to a gene; V was cut back by 3 bases and J by 12 bases. The V gene's germline CDR1 is SGDLS and CDR2 YYNGEE. The CDR3 here is CASSELAGGTKKYF. Written as DNA, the CDR3 is TGTGCCAGCAGCGAACTAGCGGGGGGGACCAAAAAGTACTTC.

The gene calls are TRBV6-1 and TRBJ2-5, with D possibly matching TRBD2 (5 bases). V lost 3 bases and J 5 bases, leaving 13 bases between the germline ends. The CDR3 is made up of 14 amino acids. Per the germline V gene, CDR1 is MNHNS and CDR2 is SASEGT. CDR3 coding DNA: TGTGCCAGCAGTGACGGCGGGTCTGGGGAGACCCAGTACTTC. Translation gives CASSDGGSGETQYF.

The chain uses TRBV5-1 and TRBJ1-1, with D perhaps matching TRBD1 (5 bases). From germline, CDR1 is SGHRS and CDR2 YFSETQ. CDR3 length equals 13 residues. Trimming removed 6 bases at V and 5 bases at J, with 14 bases between. The CDR3 loop is CASNTEGWTEAFF. The CDR3 DNA is TGCGCCAGCAATACCGAGGGGTGGACTGAAGCTTTCTTT.

The chain combines TRBV7-9 with TRBJ1-5; possible D gene TRBD1, 5 bases. Germline CDR1 SEHNR, CDR2 FQNEAQ (reference sequence). Deletions cut 5 bases from V and 2 bases from J, with 13 bases between. The CDR3 loop spans 15 amino acids. CDR3 DNA sequence: TGTGCCAGCAGCAAACAGGATGCTGGCAATCAGCCCCAGCATTTT. Protein: CASSKQDAGNQPQHF. The full variable domain, with the rest looked up from reference TRBV7-9 and TRBJ1-5, is DTGVSQNPRHKITKRGQNVTFRCDPISEHNRLYWYRQTLGQGPEFLTYFQNEAQLEKSRLLSDRFSAERPKGSFSTLEIQRTEQGDSAMYLCASSKQDAGNQPQHFGDGTRLSIL.

V usage is TRBV10-3 and J usage is TRBJ1-3; the D is unclear. The CDR3 runs 13 residues. V lost 11 bases, J lost 1 base, and 12 bases lay in between. Looked up from germline, CDR1 is ENHRY and CDR2 is SYGVKD. The DNA for the CDR3 is TGTGCCGTCGGGCACACTTCTGGAAACACCATATATTTT. This sequence encodes CAVGHTSGNTIYF.

The chain couples TRBV10-3 to TRBJ1-2; TRBD1 agrees at 9 bases. This CDR3 contains 14 residues. Germline V lookup: CDR1 ENHRY, CDR2 SYGVKD. J was trimmed by 3 bases and V by 6 bases; bases with no gene match: 5. In nucleotides, the CDR3 is TGTGCCATCAGCCGACAGGGGGGGGACTATGGCTACACCTTC. Translated: CAISRQGGDYGYTF.

The rearrangement joins TRBV3-1 to TRBJ1-5, with D hard to call. The CDR3 consists of 13 residues. The V gene lost 2 bases and the J gene lost 4 bases, with 6 bases spanning the gap. Germline loops: CDR1 LGHDT, CDR2 YNNKEL (reference sequence). Here the CDR3 reads CASSQLFNQPQHF. The CDR3 region has the DNA TGTGCCAGCAGCCAACTGTTTAATCAGCCCCAGCATTTT. The variable domain in full, completed from reference TRBV3-1 and TRBJ1-5, reads DTAVSQTPKYLVTQMGNDKSIKCEQNLGHDTMYWYKQDSKKFLKIMFSYNNKELIINETVPNRFSPKSPDKAHLNLHINSLELGDSAVYFCASSQLFNQPQHFGDGTRLSIL.

In its sample, this clonotype was seen once. The chain joins TRBV16 to TRBJ2-7; a possible D gene is TRBD2 (5 bases). There are 14 residues in the CDR3. V was trimmed by 0 bases and J by 1 base, leaving 7 bases between them. Germline V gene lookup returns CDR1 KGHSY and CDR2 FQNENV. CDR3 residues: CASSQSRGSYEQYF. The CDR3 nucleotides are TGTGCCAGCAGCCAATCAAGAGGGTCCTACGAGCAGTACTTC.

V usage is TRBV24-1 and J usage is TRBJ1-2; TRBD1 aligns across 7 bases. Trimming cost V 6 bases and J 5 bases; bases outside gene matches: 8. CDR3 length: 14 residues. The germline V gene has CDR1 KGHDR and CDR2 SFDVKD. The CDR3 region has the DNA TGTGCCACCAGTCCCGGGACAGACAATTATGGCTACACCTTC. It codes for CATSPGTDNYGYTF.

This chain connects TRBV18 to TRBJ2-7; 14 bases map to TRBD2. The CDR3 runs to 16 residues. Trimming took 0 bases from V and 6 from J; bases not matched to a gene: 4. In germline, CDR1 is KGHSH, CDR2 LQKENI. CDR3 bases: TGTGCCAGCTCACCACCTGGACTAGCGGGAGGATCCGAGCAGTACTTC. Amino acids: CASSPPGLAGGSEQYF.

V usage is TRBV12-3 or TRBV12-4 and J usage is TRBJ2-7, with TRBD1 identical over 9 bases. V was clipped by 2 bases and J by 3 bases; unmatched bases: 11. The CDR3 spans 17 residues. Written as DNA, the CDR3 is TGTGCCAGCAGTTTATTCATGTTGGGACAGGGATTCTACGAGCAGTACTTC. Its translation: CASSLFMLGQGFYEQYF.

V gene TRBV3-1 combines with J gene TRBJ1-6; D might be TRBD1 (6 bases). V lost 4 bases and J lost 8, with 9 bases in between. The CDR3 runs 13 residues. Germline V lookup: CDR1 LGHDT, CDR2 YNNKEL (reference sequence). The CDR3 reads CASSPTGDSPLHF. CDR3 nucleotide sequence: TGTGCCAGCAGCCCGACAGGTGATTCACCCCTCCACTTT.

In its sample, this clonotype was seen once. The chain combines TRBV25-1 with TRBJ2-1; 13 nucleotides agree with TRBD2. CDR1 is MGHDK and CDR2 is SYGVNS in the germline V gene. V lost 5 bases, J lost 1 base, and 8 bases stayed unmatched. The CDR3 has 18 residues. The CDR3 here is CASSPWTSGSGSYNEQFF. The CDR3 coding sequence is TGTGCCAGCAGTCCTTGGACTAGCGGGAGTGGTTCCTACAATGAGCAGTTCTTC.

The chain is built from TRBV7-9 and TRBJ2-1, with TRBD2 matching 9 bases. Germline V gene sequence: CDR1 SEHNR, CDR2 FQNEAQ (reference sequence). V lost 4 bases, J lost 9 bases, and 13 bases stayed unmatched. CDR3 length: 16 residues. Written as DNA, the CDR3 is TGTGCCAGCAGCTCAGGGGGGCTAGCGGGGTTTAGTGAGCAGTTCTTC. It encodes CASSSGGLAGFSEQFF. Based on the CDR3 plus reference TRBV7-9 and TRBJ2-1, the full variable domain is DTGVSQNPRHKITKRGQNVTFRCDPISEHNRLYWYRQTLGQGPEFLTYFQNEAQLEKSRLLSDRFSAERPKGSFSTLEIQRTEQGDSAMYLCASSSGGLAGFSEQFFGPGTRLTVL.

This clonotype showed up just once. The junction departs from the called germline gene at one end, perhaps through a read error. The V call is TRBV5-6, the J call TRBJ2-4; 7 positions match TRBD1. Germline V gene lookup returns CDR1 SGHDT and CDR2 YYEEEE. The CDR3 length is 14 residues. Here the CDR3 reads CASSLGTVKNIQYF. The CDR3 DNA is TGTGCCAGCAGTTTGGGGACAGTAAAAAACATTCAGTACTTC.